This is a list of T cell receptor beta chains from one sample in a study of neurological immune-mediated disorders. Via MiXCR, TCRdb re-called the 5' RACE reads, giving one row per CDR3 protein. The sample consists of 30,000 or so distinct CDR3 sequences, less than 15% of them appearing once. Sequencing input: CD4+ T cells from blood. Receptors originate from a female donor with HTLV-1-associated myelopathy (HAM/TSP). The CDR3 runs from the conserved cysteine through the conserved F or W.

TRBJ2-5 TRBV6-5 CASRILAGGNQETQYF
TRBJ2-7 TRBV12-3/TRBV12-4 CASSLSGDYPYEQYF
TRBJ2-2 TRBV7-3 CASSPTGQNTGELFF
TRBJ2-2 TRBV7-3 CASSLVAGGPGTGELFF
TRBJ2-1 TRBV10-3 CAIGGEQFF
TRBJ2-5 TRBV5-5 CASSPGLAGQETQYF
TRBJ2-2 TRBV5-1 CASSLGLAVNTGELFF
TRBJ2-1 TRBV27 CASSLNPTGAYNEQFF
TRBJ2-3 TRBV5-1 CASSRGQAGEDTQYF
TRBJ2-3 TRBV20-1 CSAESGGRTDTQYF